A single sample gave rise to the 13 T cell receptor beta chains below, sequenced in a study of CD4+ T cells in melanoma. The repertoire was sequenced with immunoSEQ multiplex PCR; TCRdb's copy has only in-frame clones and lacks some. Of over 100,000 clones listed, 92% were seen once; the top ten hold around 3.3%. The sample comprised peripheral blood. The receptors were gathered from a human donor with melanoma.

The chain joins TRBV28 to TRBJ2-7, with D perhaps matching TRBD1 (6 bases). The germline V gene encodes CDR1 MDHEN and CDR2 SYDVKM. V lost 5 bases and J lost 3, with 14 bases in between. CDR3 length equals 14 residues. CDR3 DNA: TGTGCCAGCAGTACGTACTCGACAGGCTACGAGCAGTACTTC. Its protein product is CASSTYSTGYEQYF.

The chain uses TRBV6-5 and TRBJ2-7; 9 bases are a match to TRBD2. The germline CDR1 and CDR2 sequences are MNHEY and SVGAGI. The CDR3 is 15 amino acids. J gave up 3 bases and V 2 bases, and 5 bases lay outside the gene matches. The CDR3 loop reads CASSYRKAGGYEQYF. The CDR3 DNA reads TGTGCCAGCAGTTACCGGAAAGCGGGGGGCTACGAGCAGTACTTC.

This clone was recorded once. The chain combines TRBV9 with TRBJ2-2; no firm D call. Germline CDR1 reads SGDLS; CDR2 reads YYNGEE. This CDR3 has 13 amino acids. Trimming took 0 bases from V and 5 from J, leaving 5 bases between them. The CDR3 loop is CASSVATTGELFF. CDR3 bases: TGTGCCAGCAGCGTAGCTACGACCGGGGAGCTGTTTTTT.

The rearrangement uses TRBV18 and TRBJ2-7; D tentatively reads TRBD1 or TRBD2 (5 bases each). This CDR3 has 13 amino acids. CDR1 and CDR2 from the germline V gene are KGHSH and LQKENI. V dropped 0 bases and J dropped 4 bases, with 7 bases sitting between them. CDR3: CASSPPGEYEQYF. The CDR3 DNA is TGTGCCAGCTCACCACCGGGGGAATACGAGCAGTACTTC.

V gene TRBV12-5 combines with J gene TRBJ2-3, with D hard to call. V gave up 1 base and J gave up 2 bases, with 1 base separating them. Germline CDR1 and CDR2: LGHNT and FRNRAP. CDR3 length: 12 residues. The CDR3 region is CASGLDTDTQYF. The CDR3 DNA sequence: TGTGCTAGTGGTTTGGACACAGATACGCAGTATTTT.

The CDR3 here is CASSVGGVLGTDTQYF. The CDR3 DNA sequence: TGTGCCAGCAGCGTAGGAGGGGTACTAGGGACAGATACGCAGTATTTT. The J gene is TRBJ2-3, the V gene TRBV9, with D perhaps assigned TRBD1 or TRBD2 (5 bases each). Deletions cut 0 bases from V and 3 bases from J, with 14 bases between. Germline values: CDR1 SGDLS, CDR2 YYNGEE. There are 16 residues in the CDR3.

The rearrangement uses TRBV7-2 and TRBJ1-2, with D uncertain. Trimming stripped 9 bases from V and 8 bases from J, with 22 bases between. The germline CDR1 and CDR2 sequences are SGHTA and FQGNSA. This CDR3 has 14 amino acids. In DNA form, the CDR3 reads TGTGCCAGTCGGGAGGGAAACCAGTTGCGGGGCTACACCTTC. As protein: CASREGNQLRGYTF.

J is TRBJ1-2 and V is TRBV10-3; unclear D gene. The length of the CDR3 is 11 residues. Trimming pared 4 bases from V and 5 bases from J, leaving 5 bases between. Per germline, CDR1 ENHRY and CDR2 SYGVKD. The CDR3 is CAISGGYGYTF. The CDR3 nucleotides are TGTGCCATCAGTGGGGGATATGGCTACACCTTC.

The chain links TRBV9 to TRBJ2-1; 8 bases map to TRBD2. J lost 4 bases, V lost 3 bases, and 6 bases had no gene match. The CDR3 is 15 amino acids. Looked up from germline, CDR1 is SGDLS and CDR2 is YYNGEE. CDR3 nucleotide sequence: TGTGCCAGCAGCGCATCTAGCGGGCCATACAATGAGCAGTTCTTC. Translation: CASSASSGPYNEQFF.

For the CDR3, the DNA is TGTGCCAGCAGACCAGGACTAGCGGGAGGGCAGGATGAGCAGTTCTTC. Amino acid sequence: CASRPGLAGGQDEQFF. V is TRBV7-9 and J is TRBJ2-1, with 15 bases lining up with TRBD2. The CDR3 has 16 amino acids. Per the germline V gene, CDR1 is SEHNR and CDR2 is FQNEAQ (reference sequence). Trimming cost V 6 bases and J 8 bases; bases outside gene matches: 8. The full variable domain, rest sourced from reference TRBV7-9 and TRBJ2-1, is DTGVSQNPRHKITKRGQNVTFRCDPISEHNRLYWYRQTLGQGPEFLTYFQNEAQLEKSRLLSDRFSAERPKGSFSTLEIQRTEQGDSAMYLCASRPGLAGGQDEQFFGPGTRLTVL.

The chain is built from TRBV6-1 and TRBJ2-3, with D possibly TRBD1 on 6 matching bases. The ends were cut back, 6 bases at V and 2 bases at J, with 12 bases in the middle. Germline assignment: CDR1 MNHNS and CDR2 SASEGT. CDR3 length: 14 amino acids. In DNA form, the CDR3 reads TGTGCCAGCAGGGCGGACAGATTCACAGATACGCAGTATTTT. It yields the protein CASRADRFTDTQYF.

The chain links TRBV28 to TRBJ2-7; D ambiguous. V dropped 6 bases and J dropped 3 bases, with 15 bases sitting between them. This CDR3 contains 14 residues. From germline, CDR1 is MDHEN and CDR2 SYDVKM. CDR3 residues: CASRYSAGHYEQYF. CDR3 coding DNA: TGTGCCAGCAGATATTCGGCCGGCCACTACGAGCAGTACTTC.

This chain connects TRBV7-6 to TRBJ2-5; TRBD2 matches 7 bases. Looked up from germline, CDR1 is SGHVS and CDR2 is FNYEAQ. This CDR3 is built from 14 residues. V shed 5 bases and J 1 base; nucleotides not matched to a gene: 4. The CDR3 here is CASSRDYFQETQYF. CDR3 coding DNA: TGTGCCAGCAGCCGGGACTATTTCCAAGAGACCCAGTACTTC.